Below are 14 T cell receptor beta chains sequenced from a single sample in a study of technical replicates of blood from several donors. Produced via immunoSEQ multiplex PCR; TCRdb's table is partial and in-frame only. The sample holds roughly 87,000 clones, over 75% seen once. The sample comprised T cells isolated from PBMCs. These receptors were obtained from a human donor in good health.

This chain links TRBV25-1 with TRBJ1-1; a possible D gene is TRBD1 (5 bases). This CDR3 spans 13 amino acids. Germline V lookup: CDR1 MGHDK, CDR2 SYGVNS. V lost 4 bases and J 1 base, leaving 7 bases between the germline ends. The CDR3 here is CASSVQGNTEAFF. The CDR3 DNA is TGTGCCAGCAGTGTTCAGGGGAACACTGAAGCTTTCTTT.

The chain recombines TRBV7-2 with TRBJ2-5, with D unclear. V was shortened by 1 base and J by 4 bases, with 10 bases between the two germline ends. Germline V gene lookup returns CDR1 SGHTA and CDR2 FQGNSA. The CDR3 is made up of 14 amino acids. The CDR3 here is CASSLGSGTETQYF. The DNA of the CDR3 is TGTGCCAGCAGCTTAGGCTCAGGAACAGAGACCCAGTACTTC.

This chain links TRBV2 with TRBJ2-7, with D uncertain. V lost 7 bases and J lost 3, with 10 bases in between. Looked up from germline, CDR1 is SNHLY and CDR2 is FYNNEI. This CDR3 spans 12 amino acids. The CDR3 DNA follows: TGTGCCAGCAACCGCCCGGGCTACGAGCAGTACTTC. Encoded protein: CASNRPGYEQYF. The whole variable domain, remainder taken from reference TRBV2 and TRBJ2-7, is EPEVTQTPSHQVTQMGQEVILRCVPISNHLYFYWYRQILGQKVEFLVSFYNNEISEKSEIFDDQFSVERPDGSNFTLKIRSTKLEDSAMYFCASNRPGYEQYFGPGTRLTVT.

V is TRBV29-1 and J is TRBJ1-2; 10 nucleotides line up with TRBD1. Germline V CDR1 and CDR2: SQVTM, ANQGSEA. Trimming at V came to 4 bases and at J to 4 bases, leaving 6 bases not matched to a gene. This CDR3 comprises 14 residues. CDR3 residues: CSVVPGTGAYGYTF. In DNA, the CDR3 is TGCAGCGTTGTTCCCGGGACAGGGGCCTATGGCTACACCTTC.

The rearrangement links TRBV29-1 to TRBJ2-1; D is perhaps TRBD2 (6 bases). V lost 4 bases and J 4 bases, leaving 14 bases between the germline ends. The germline V gene encodes CDR1 SQVTM and CDR2 ANQGSEA. This CDR3 has 14 residues. Here the CDR3 reads CSVGEGGAYNEQFF. The CDR3, as DNA: TGCAGCGTTGGAGAGGGAGGTGCTTACAATGAGCAGTTCTTC.

This rearrangement joins TRBV4-1 to TRBJ1-5; D remains ambiguous. This CDR3 has 16 residues. Trimming shortened V by 0 bases and J by 0 bases, and 9 bases separated the two germline ends. From germline, CDR1 is MGHRA and CDR2 YSYEKL. The CDR3 here is CASSQDARYSNQPQHF. The CDR3, as DNA: TGCGCCAGCAGCCAAGACGCGAGGTATAGCAATCAGCCCCAGCATTTT.

The gene calls are TRBV7-3 and TRBJ2-5, with 7 bases lining up with TRBD1. J lost 3 bases, V lost 5 bases, and 3 bases had no gene match. The CDR3 spans 13 residues. Looked up from germline, CDR1 is SGHTA and CDR2 is FQGTGA. CDR3 DNA sequence: TGTGCCAGCAGCGTCGGGACAGAAGAGACCCAGTACTTC. It encodes CASSVGTEETQYF.

V and J are TRBV4-3 and TRBJ2-2; D is undetermined. The CDR3 consists of 15 residues. The germline V gene encodes CDR1 LGHNA and CDR2 YSLEER. Trimming removed 1 base from V and 1 base from J, with 7 bases in between. CDR3 bases: TGCGCCAGCAGCCAAGTACTCCAGAACACCGGGGAGCTGTTTTTT. Protein sequence: CASSQVLQNTGELFF.

This chain joins TRBV30 and TRBJ2-1; 10 nucleotides line up with TRBD1. CDR3 size: 14 residues. J was trimmed by 2 bases and V by 5 bases; bases with no gene match: 3. Germline V gene lookup returns CDR1 GTSNPN and CDR2 SVGIG (reference sequence). Here the CDR3 reads CAWLTGGTYNEQFF. CDR3 in DNA: TGTGCCTGGCTGACAGGGGGCACCTACAATGAGCAGTTCTTC.

The chain has TRBV7-9 and TRBJ2-7, with TRBD2 identical over 10 bases. J gave up 6 bases and V 4 bases, and 6 bases lay outside the gene matches. Germline CDR1 and CDR2: SEHNR and FQNEAQ (reference sequence). CDR3 length: 14 residues. CDR3 nucleotides: TGTGCCAGCAGCTCCGGGGGACTAGCGTCCGAGCAGTACTTC. Its translation is CASSSGGLASEQYF.

The rearrangement joins TRBV7-9 to TRBJ1-2, with TRBD1 as a possible D gene (5 bases). In germline, CDR1 is SEHNR, CDR2 FQNEAQ (reference sequence). This CDR3 has 14 residues. The germline V and J ends were trimmed by 3 bases and 3 bases, with 11 bases remaining between them. This CDR3 reads CASSLEGAYYGYTF. The CDR3 nucleotides are TGTGCCAGCAGCTTGGAAGGGGCTTACTATGGCTACACCTTC.

The chain joins TRBV7-3 to TRBJ2-2; D is unresolved. CDR3 length equals 15 residues. V was cut by 1 base and J by 5 bases, with 11 bases left in between. From germline, CDR1 is SGHTA and CDR2 FQGTGA. In DNA, the CDR3 is TGTGCCAGCAGCTTAATGATAAGTACAACCGGGGAGCTGTTTTTT. This translates into CASSLMISTTGELFF. The full variable domain, in which reference TRBV7-3 and TRBJ2-2 provide the parts outside the CDR3, is GAGVSQTPSNKVTEKGKYVELRCDPISGHTALYWYRQSLGQGPEFLIYFQGTGAADDSGLPNDRFFAVRPEGSVSTLKIQRTERGDSAVYLCASSLMISTTGELFFGEGSRLTVL.

This rearrangement joins TRBV28 to TRBJ1-5; the match to TRBD1 covers 10 bases. The CDR3 runs 15 residues. CDR1 MDHEN and CDR2 SYDVKM come from the germline V gene. After removal of 4 bases from V and 5 bases from J, the junction contained 5 bases not matched to a gene. CDR3 amino acids: CASSWDRGGDQPQHF. DNA of the CDR3: TGTGCCAGCAGTTGGGACAGGGGTGGCGATCAGCCCCAGCATTTT. The complete variable domain, with remaining parts taken from reference TRBV28 and TRBJ1-5, reads DVKVTQSSRYLVKRTGEKVFLECVQDMDHENMFWYRQDPGLGLRLIYFSYDVKMKEKGDIPEGYSVSREKKERFSLILESASTNQTSMYLCASSWDRGGDQPQHFGDGTRLSIL.

The rearrangement links TRBV2 to TRBJ2-3; maybe TRBD2 (6 bases). In germline, CDR1 is SNHLY, CDR2 FYNNEI. This CDR3 spans 15 amino acids. V was clipped by 6 bases and J by 0 bases, with 13 bases between them. The CDR3 DNA reads TGTGCCAGCAGCCAACTCGCGGGAAGCACAGATACGCAGTATTTT. Residues: CASSQLAGSTDTQYF. Combining the CDR3 with reference TRBV2 and TRBJ2-3 gives the whole variable domain EPEVTQTPSHQVTQMGQEVILRCVPISNHLYFYWYRQILGQKVEFLVSFYNNEISEKSEIFDDQFSVERPDGSNFTLKIRSTKLEDSAMYFCASSQLAGSTDTQYFGPGTRLTVL.